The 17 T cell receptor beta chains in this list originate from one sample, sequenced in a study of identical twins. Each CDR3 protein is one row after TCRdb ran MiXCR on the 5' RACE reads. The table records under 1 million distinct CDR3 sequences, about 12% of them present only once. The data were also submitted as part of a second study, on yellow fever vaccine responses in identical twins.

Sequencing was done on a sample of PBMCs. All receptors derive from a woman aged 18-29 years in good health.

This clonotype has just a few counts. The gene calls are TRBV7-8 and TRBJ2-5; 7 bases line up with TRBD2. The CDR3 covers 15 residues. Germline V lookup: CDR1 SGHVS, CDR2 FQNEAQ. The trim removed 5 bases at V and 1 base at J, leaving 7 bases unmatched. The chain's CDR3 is CASSLYPSGQETQYF. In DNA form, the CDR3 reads TGTGCCAGCAGCCTCTATCCTAGCGGCCAAGAGACCCAGTACTTC.

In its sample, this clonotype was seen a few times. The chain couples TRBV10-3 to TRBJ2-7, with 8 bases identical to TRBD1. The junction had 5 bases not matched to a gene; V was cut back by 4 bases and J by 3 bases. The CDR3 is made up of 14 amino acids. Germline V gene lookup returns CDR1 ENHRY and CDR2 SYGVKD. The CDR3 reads CAISGGDRNYEQYF. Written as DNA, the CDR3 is TGTGCCATCAGTGGGGGGGACAGGAACTACGAGCAGTACTTC.

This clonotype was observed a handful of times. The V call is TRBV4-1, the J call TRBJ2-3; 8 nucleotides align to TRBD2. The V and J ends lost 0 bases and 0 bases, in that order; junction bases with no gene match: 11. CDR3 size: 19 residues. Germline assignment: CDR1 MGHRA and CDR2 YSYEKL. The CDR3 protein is CASSQDGRATKPSTDTQYF. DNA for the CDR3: TGCGCCAGCAGCCAAGACGGGAGGGCCACCAAACCCAGCACAGATACGCAGTATTTT.

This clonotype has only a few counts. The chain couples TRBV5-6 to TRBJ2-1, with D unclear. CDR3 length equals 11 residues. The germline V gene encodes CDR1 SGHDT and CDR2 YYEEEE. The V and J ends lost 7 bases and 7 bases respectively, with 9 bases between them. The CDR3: CASQVGNEQFF. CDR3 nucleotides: TGTGCCAGCCAGGTGGGGAATGAGCAGTTCTTC. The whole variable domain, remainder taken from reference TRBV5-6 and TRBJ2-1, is DAGVTQSPTHLIKTRGQQVTLRCSPKSGHDTVSWYQQALGQGPQFIFQYYEEEERQRGNFPDRFSGHQFPNYSSELNVNALLLGDSALYLCASQVGNEQFFGPGTRLTVL.

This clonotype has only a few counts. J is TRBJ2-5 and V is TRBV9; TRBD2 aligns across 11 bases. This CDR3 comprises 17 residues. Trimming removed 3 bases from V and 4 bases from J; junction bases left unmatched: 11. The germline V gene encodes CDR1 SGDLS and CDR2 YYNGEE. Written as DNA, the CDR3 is TGTGCCAGCAGCGCAGGGGTAGCGGGGGGGCCTGGAGAGACCCAGTACTTC. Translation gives CASSAGVAGGPGETQYF.

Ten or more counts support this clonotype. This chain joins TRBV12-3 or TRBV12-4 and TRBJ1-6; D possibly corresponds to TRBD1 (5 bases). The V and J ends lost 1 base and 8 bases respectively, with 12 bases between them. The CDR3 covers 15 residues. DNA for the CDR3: TGTGCCAGCAGTTTAGGTAGGGGTGCGGATTCACCCCTCCACTTT. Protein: CASSLGRGADSPLHF.

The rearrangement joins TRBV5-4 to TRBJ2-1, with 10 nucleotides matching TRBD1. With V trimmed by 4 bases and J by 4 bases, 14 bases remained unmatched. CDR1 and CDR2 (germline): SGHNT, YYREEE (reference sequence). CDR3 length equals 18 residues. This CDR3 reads CASSTPLIPGQGYNEQFF. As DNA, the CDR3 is TGTGCCAGCAGCACCCCCCTTATCCCGGGACAGGGGTACAATGAGCAGTTCTTC.

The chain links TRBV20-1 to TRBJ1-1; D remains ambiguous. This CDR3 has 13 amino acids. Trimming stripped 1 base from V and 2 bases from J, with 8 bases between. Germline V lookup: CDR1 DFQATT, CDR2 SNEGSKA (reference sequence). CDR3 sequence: CSARVLDNTEAFF. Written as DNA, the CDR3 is TGCAGTGCTAGAGTCTTGGATAACACTGAAGCTTTCTTT.

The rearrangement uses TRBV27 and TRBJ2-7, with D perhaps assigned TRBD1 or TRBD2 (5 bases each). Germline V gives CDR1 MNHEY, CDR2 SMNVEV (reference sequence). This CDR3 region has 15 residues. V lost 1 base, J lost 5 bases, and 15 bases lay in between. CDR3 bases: TGTGCCAGCAGTTTATATGATGGGGGTACCGACGAGCAGTACTTC. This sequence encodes CASSLYDGGTDEQYF.

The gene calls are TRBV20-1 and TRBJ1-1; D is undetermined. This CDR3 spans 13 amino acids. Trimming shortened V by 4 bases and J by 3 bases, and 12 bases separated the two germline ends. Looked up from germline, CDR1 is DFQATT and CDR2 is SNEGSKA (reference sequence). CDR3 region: CSAKPNGDTEAFF. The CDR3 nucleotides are TGCAGTGCTAAACCGAATGGGGACACTGAAGCTTTCTTT.

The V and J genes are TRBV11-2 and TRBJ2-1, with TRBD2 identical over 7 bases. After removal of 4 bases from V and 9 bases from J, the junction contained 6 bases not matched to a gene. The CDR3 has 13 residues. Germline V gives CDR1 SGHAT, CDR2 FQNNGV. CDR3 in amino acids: CASSSGGGGEQFF. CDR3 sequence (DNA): TGTGCCAGCAGCTCAGGCGGGGGAGGTGAGCAGTTCTTC.

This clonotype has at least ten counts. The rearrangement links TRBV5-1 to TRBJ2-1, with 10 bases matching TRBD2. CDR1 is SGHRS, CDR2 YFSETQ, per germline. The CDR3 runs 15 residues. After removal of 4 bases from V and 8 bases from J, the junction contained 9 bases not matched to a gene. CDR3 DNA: TGCGCCAGCAGCACGCCTAGCGGGAGTGGCGATGAGCAGTTCTTC. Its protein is CASSTPSGSGDEQFF. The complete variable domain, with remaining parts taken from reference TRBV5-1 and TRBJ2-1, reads KAGVTQTPRYLIKTRGQQVTLSCSPISGHRSVSWYQQTPGQGLQFLFEYFSETQRNKGNFPGRFSGRQFSNSRSEMNVSTLELGDSALYLCASSTPSGSGDEQFFGPGTRLTVL.

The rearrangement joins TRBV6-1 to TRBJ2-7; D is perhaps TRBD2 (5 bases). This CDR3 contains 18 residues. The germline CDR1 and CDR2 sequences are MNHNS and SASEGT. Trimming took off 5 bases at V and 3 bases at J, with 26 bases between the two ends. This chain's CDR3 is CASSQLRGGLNRLYEQYF. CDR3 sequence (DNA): TGTGCCAGCAGTCAACTCCGTGGCGGGTTGAATCGACTCTACGAGCAGTACTTC.

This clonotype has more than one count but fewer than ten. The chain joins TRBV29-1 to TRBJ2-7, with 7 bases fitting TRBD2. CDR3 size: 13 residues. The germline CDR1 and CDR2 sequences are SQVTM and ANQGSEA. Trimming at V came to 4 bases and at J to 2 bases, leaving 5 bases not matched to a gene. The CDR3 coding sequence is TGCAGCGTTGTGGGAGGGTTTACCTACGAGCAGTACTTC. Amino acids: CSVVGGFTYEQYF.

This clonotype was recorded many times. In DNA, the CDR3 is TGTGCCAGCAGTTTCGGTGGCCGCGGGCAGTTCTTC. Its translation is CASSFGGRGQFF. The genes are TRBV12-3 or TRBV12-4 and TRBJ2-1; D unresolved. Trimming pared 3 bases from V and 12 bases from J, leaving 12 bases between. The CDR3 loop spans 12 amino acids.

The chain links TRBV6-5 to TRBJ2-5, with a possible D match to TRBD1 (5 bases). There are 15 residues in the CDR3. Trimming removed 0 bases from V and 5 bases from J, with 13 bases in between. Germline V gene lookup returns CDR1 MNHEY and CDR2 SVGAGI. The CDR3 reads CASSYSPHRRETQYF. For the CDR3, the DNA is TGTGCCAGCAGTTACTCCCCCCACAGGCGGGAGACCCAGTACTTC.

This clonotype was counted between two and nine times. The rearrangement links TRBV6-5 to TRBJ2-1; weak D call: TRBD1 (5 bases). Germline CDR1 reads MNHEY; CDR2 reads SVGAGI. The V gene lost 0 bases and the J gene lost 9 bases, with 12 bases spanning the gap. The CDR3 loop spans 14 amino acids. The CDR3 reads CASSYSQGRSEQFF. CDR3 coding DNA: TGTGCCAGCAGTTACTCGCAGGGAAGGAGTGAGCAGTTCTTC.